This TCR beta chain was documented in a study of cytomegalovirus exposure and HLA in healthy donors. This clone has a handful of counts. In the PCR, 60 Vbeta and 13 Jbeta primers were used. Libraries were prepared by immunoSEQ multiplex PCR; TCRdb keeps only in-frame clonotypes and omits some of them. The sample lists 150,000 to 200,000 clones; 80% to 90% were seen once. With V trimmed by 0 bases and J by 3 bases, 6 bases remained unmatched. The V gene's germline CDR1 is SGDLS and CDR2 YYNGEE. This CDR3 has 16 amino acids. The sequence was obtained from a girl aged 5 to 17 in good health and CMV-seropositive. This chain connects TRBV9 to TRBJ2-3; 8 bases agree with TRBD2. The sample was PBMCs. As DNA, the CDR3 is TGTGCCAGCAGCGTAGAAAGCGGGGGCGTTACAGATACGCAGTATTTT. This gives the protein CASSVESGGVTDTQYF. Filled out from reference TRBV9 and TRBJ2-3, the complete variable domain reads DSGVTQTPKHLITATGQRVTLRCSPRSGDLSVYWYQQSLDQGLQFLIQYYNGEERAKGNILERFSAQQFPDLHSELNLSSLELGDSALYFCASSVESGGVTDTQYFGPGTRLTVL.